This TCR beta chain is from a study of spatial heterogeneity in lung cancer. About the research overall: The donors, roughly 70 patients with untreated early-stage non-small cell lung cancer, provided the samples. Study observations and caveats: Ubiquitous expanded tumor TCRs surfaced in blood more at resection than they did at follow-up.

MiXCR was run by TCRdb on the 5' RACE reads, yielding one entry per CDR3 protein. This table holds approximately 110,000 distinct CDR3 sequences, 10% to 12% found once. The V gene's germline CDR1 is SGHAT and CDR2 FQNNGV. The CDR3 length is 14 residues. The V and J ends lost 3 bases and 0 bases respectively, with 8 bases between them. Note on this clonotype: The antigen remains unidentified.

Time point given: blood at routine non-recurrence follow-up after resection. Unsorted samples of tumor, nontumor lung or frozen PBMC had their whole RNA sequenced. This chain joins TRBV11-2 and TRBJ1-1, with D unclear. Sequenced material: PBMCs, taken at follow-up. This receptor was taken from a female donor with early-stage non-small cell lung cancer. CDR3 sequence reads: CASSFRGMNTEAFF. CDR3 DNA sequence: TGTGCCAGCAGCTTCCGGGGTATGAACACTGAAGCTTTCTTT.